One sample yielded the 25 T cell receptor beta chains listed below, sequenced in a study of cytomegalovirus exposure and HLA in healthy donors. PCR employed 60 Vbeta and 13 Jbeta primers. Only in-frame clones appear in the TCRdb table, and some are missing; sequencing was by immunoSEQ multiplex PCR. Of about 200,000 clones listed, roughly three quarters are singletons. Material: PBMCs. The receptors derive from a man aged 50 or older in good health and CMV-seronegative.

This clone appeared a few times. The CDR3 coding sequence is TGCAGCGTTGGGACGGGACAGAACTACGAGCAGTACTTC. Its translation is CSVGTGQNYEQYF. The rearrangement links TRBV29-1 to TRBJ2-5; 7 bases fit TRBD1. The end of the DNA fits TRBJ2-7 better, so the J call may be wrong. The CDR3 covers 13 residues. CDR1 is SQVTM, CDR2 ANQGSEA, per germline.

The chain employs TRBV19 and TRBJ1-2; no definite D call. This CDR3 is 12 amino acids long. Germline values: CDR1 LNHDA, CDR2 SQIVND (reference sequence). With 7 bases removed from V and 4 bases from J, the gap between germline ends came to 10 bases. CDR3 residues: CASTHRGYGYTF. The CDR3 bases are TGTGCCAGTACCCACCGGGGCTATGGCTACACCTTC.

The chain couples TRBV27 to TRBJ2-7; the D gene is possibly TRBD1 (5 bases). Germline CDR1 reads MNHEY; CDR2 reads SMNVEV (reference sequence). The CDR3 totals 14 residues. Trimming left V 5 bases short and J 3 bases short, with 14 bases between. CDR3 coding DNA: TGTGCCAGCAGTCCACGGACACTCCGCTACGAGCAGTACTTC. This encodes CASSPRTLRYEQYF.

The J gene is TRBJ1-1, the V gene TRBV19; D is unresolved. V was pared by 5 bases and J by 4 bases, with 14 bases between. The CDR3 totals 14 residues. Germline CDR1 is LNHDA and CDR2 is SQIVND (reference sequence). The CDR3 spells CASSGRTGSTEAFF. Here the CDR3 DNA reads TGTGCCAGTAGTGGTAGGACGGGATCCACTGAAGCTTTCTTT.

The chain carries TRBV5-1 and TRBJ2-1, with a tentative D call TRBD1 (6 bases). CDR1 and CDR2 (germline): SGHRS, YFSETQ. The CDR3 extends over 14 amino acids. Trimming cost V 0 bases and J 5 bases, with 9 bases left between them. The CDR3 reads CASSLADRHNEQFF. DNA of the CDR3: TGCGCCAGCAGCTTGGCGGACAGACACAATGAGCAGTTCTTC. Full variable domain (remainder filled in from reference TRBV5-1 and TRBJ2-1): KAGVTQTPRYLIKTRGQQVTLSCSPISGHRSVSWYQQTPGQGLQFLFEYFSETQRNKGNFPGRFSGRQFSNSRSEMNVSTLELGDSALYLCASSLADRHNEQFFGPGTRLTVL.

Details on this clone: At one boundary the junction diverges from the germline segment, which might be a read error. The V call is TRBV7-9, the J call TRBJ1-1, with D possibly matching TRBD1 (6 bases). Germline assignment: CDR1 SEHNR and CDR2 FQNEAQ (reference sequence). The CDR3 runs to 15 residues. The CDR3 sequence: CSSSLAQGLITEAFF. The CDR3, as DNA: TGTTCCAGCAGCTTAGCGCAGGGGTTGATCACTGAAGCTTTCTTT. The variable domain in full, completed from reference TRBV7-9 and TRBJ1-1, reads DTGVSQNPRHKITKRGQNVTFRCDPISEHNRLYWYRQTLGQGPEFLTYFQNEAQLEKSRLLSDRFSAERPKGSFSTLEIQRTEQGDSAMYLCSSSLAQGLITEAFFGQGTRLTVV.

This clone was picked up a small number of times. The same CDR3 also results from other DNA sequences found in this sample. The chain recombines TRBV2 with TRBJ1-5, with 7 bases lining up with TRBD1. CDR3 size: 14 residues. Trimming at V came to 6 bases and at J to 3 bases, leaving 5 bases not matched to a gene. The germline V gene has CDR1 SNHLY and CDR2 FYNNEI. The CDR3 nucleotides read TGTGCCAGCAGGAGACAGGGCATCAATCAGCCCCAGCATTTT. Its protein product is CASRRQGINQPQHF.

CDR3 sequence (DNA): TGTGCCAGCAGACGACGGCGAAAAGATACCGGGACACCGAACACTGAAGCTTTCTTT. This codes for CASRRRRKDTGTPNTEAFF. The rearrangement joins TRBV7-3 to TRBJ1-1, with D maybe TRBD1 (6 bases). Trimming took off 6 bases at V and 1 base at J, with 27 bases between the two ends. Per germline, CDR1 SGHTA and CDR2 FQGTGA. The CDR3 covers 19 residues.

The J gene is TRBJ1-2, the V gene TRBV18; 7 positions agree with TRBD1. The CDR3 covers 16 residues. Germline V CDR1 and CDR2: KGHSH, LQKENI. The ends lost 0 bases at V and 1 base at J; junction bases unmatched: 5. CDR3 region: CASSPPTGTVNYGYTF. For the CDR3, the DNA is TGTGCCAGCTCACCACCGACCGGGACAGTTAACTATGGCTACACCTTC. Full variable domain (outside the CDR3, taken from reference TRBV18 and TRBJ1-2): NAGVMQNPRHLVRRRGQEARLRCSPMKGHSHVYWYRQLPEEGLKFMVYLQKENIIDESGMPKERFSAEFPKEGPSILRIQQVVRGDSAAYFCASSPPTGTVNYGYTFGSGTRLTVV.

This chain joins TRBV6-1 and TRBJ2-7; possible D gene TRBD2, 6 bases. The CDR3 is 12 residues long. From germline, CDR1 is MNHNS and CDR2 SASEGT. Trimming pared 6 bases from V and 3 bases from J, leaving 9 bases between. The CDR3 DNA reads TGTGCCAGCAGGCGGGATCACTACGAGCAGTACTTC. Its protein is CASRRDHYEQYF.

This chain uses TRBV28 with TRBJ2-3; 8 bases are shared with TRBD2. J gave up 4 bases and V 3 bases, and 15 bases lay outside the gene matches. The CDR3 covers 18 residues. Germline CDR1 and CDR2: MDHEN and SYDVKM. In DNA, the CDR3 is TGTGCCAGCAGTTTTTTGCCTCTGCCGGGACTAGAGGCAGATACGCAGTATTTT. Translation gives CASSFLPLPGLEADTQYF.

The gene calls are TRBV11-2 and TRBJ2-7, with no clear D. Germline V gives CDR1 SGHAT, CDR2 FQNNGV. This CDR3 is 15 amino acids long. V lost 5 bases and J lost 0, with 14 bases in between. The CDR3 DNA reads as TGTGCCAGCAGCCTTGATGACTTCCTCTCCTACGAGCAGTACTTC. This codes for CASSLDDFLSYEQYF.

The chain uses TRBV28 and TRBJ2-7, with a weak D call TRBD2 (6 bases). This CDR3 region has 14 residues. V lost 6 bases to trimming and J lost 1 base, with 13 bases between them. The germline gives CDR1 MDHEN, CDR2 SYDVKM. CDR3 protein: CASRLTGDSYEQYF. CDR3 DNA sequence: TGTGCCAGCAGGCTAACGGGGGATTCCTACGAGCAGTACTTC.

The chain joins TRBV9 to TRBJ1-3; D not certain. Trimming stripped 1 base from V and 2 bases from J, with 7 bases between. Germline V gene sequence: CDR1 SGDLS, CDR2 YYNGEE. The CDR3 sequence is 14 residues long. CDR3 DNA: TGTGCCAGCAGCGTAACCGGGACTGGAAACACCATATATTTT. Protein: CASSVTGTGNTIYF.

The chain recombines TRBV7-2 with TRBJ2-7; a possible D gene is TRBD2 (6 bases). V was cut by 5 bases and J by 2 bases, with 16 bases left in between. CDR3 size: 15 residues. Looked up from germline, CDR1 is SGHTA and CDR2 is FQGNSA. Here the CDR3 reads CASSRSGGIPYEQYF. The CDR3 DNA reads TGTGCCAGCAGCCGCAGCGGCGGGATCCCCTACGAGCAGTACTTC.

The CDR3 loop reads CASSNRGPNQPQHF. DNA of the CDR3: TGTGCCAGTAGTAACAGGGGGCCTAATCAGCCCCAGCATTTT. The V gene is TRBV19, the J gene TRBJ1-5; 9 bases agree with TRBD1. Germline CDR1 reads LNHDA; CDR2 reads SQIVND (reference sequence). After removal of 4 bases from V and 4 bases from J, the junction contained 2 bases not matched to a gene. The CDR3 loop spans 14 amino acids.

The chain links TRBV6-6 to TRBJ1-5; D remains ambiguous. CDR1 is MNHNY and CDR2 is SVGAGI in the germline V gene (reference sequence). The length of the CDR3 is 14 residues. The V and J ends lost 8 bases and 2 bases respectively, with 13 bases between them. The CDR3 DNA reads TGTGCCAGCCAAAGCCGATTAGGCAATCAGCCCCAGCATTTT. Translating gives CASQSRLGNQPQHF.

A few counts support this clone. The genes are TRBV28 and TRBJ1-4; 8 bases agree with TRBD1. This CDR3 is built from 15 residues. The junction had 12 bases not matched to a gene; V was cut back by 7 bases and J by 8 bases. Germline-derived CDR1 and CDR2 are MDHEN and SYDVKM. The CDR3: CASTRPRTGNEKLFF. DNA for the CDR3: TGTGCCAGCACTCGCCCCCGGACAGGGAACGAAAAACTGTTTTTT.

The chain joins TRBV4-2 to TRBJ2-1; D remains unclear. The germline V gene encodes CDR1 LGHNA and CDR2 YNFKEQ. V was cut by 1 base and J by 4 bases, with 5 bases left in between. The CDR3 is 13 residues long. The CDR3: CASSQGVYNEQFF. As DNA, the CDR3 is TGTGCCAGCAGCCAAGGCGTTTACAATGAGCAGTTCTTC.

A single count supports this clone. The V call is TRBV6-5, the J call TRBJ2-7; 9 nucleotides agree with TRBD1. The germline CDR1 and CDR2 sequences are MNHEY and SVGAGI. CDR3 length: 15 residues. The trim removed 7 bases at V and 4 bases at J, leaving 11 bases unmatched. The CDR3 DNA is TGTGCCAGCACCAAGAGGGACAGGGCTAAATACGAGCAGTACTTC. Amino acid sequence: CASTKRDRAKYEQYF.

The chain uses TRBV5-1 and TRBJ1-1; 7 bases agree with TRBD1. The CDR3 sequence is 14 residues long. The V gene's germline CDR1 is SGHRS and CDR2 YFSETQ. After removal of 4 bases from V and 7 bases from J, the junction contained 10 bases not matched to a gene. The DNA for the CDR3 is TGCGCCAGCAGCCCCGACAGGGTAGAGGTTGAAGCTTTCTTT. The encoded protein is CASSPDRVEVEAFF.

The chain has TRBV15 and TRBJ2-3; 11 nucleotides agree with TRBD2. The J segment lost 1 base and the V segment lost 1 base, leaving 7 bases of the junction unmatched. From germline, CDR1 is LNHNV and CDR2 YYDKDF (reference sequence). This CDR3 comprises 18 residues. CDR3 sequence (DNA): TGTGCCACCAGCAGAGCGGGACTAGCGGCCCCCCGCACAGATACGCAGTATTTT. Translated, it gives CATSRAGLAAPRTDTQYF.

This clone was picked up many times. This chain links TRBV19 with TRBJ1-5; TRBD1 agrees at 7 bases. Germline V CDR1 and CDR2: LNHDA, SQIVND (reference sequence). The CDR3 covers 14 residues. V trimming: 6 bases; J trimming: 6 bases; junction bases outside the gene matches: 8. CDR3 in amino acids: CASRDRVGGQPQHF. The CDR3 DNA reads as TGTGCCAGTAGAGACAGGGTAGGGGGTCAGCCCCAGCATTTT.

This clone was picked up a small number of times. This chain uses TRBV9 with TRBJ2-7; 11 nucleotides match TRBD1. V dropped 0 bases and J dropped 4; count of bases not matched to a gene: 6. From germline, CDR1 is SGDLS and CDR2 YYNGEE. CDR3 size: 16 residues. CDR3 nucleotides: TGTGCCAGCAGCGTAGGGTCCGGGACAGGGGGATACGAGCAGTACTTC. Encoded protein: CASSVGSGTGGYEQYF.

The genes are TRBV5-1 and TRBJ2-1; 7 nucleotides line up with TRBD1. V was pared by 4 bases and J by 8 bases, with 6 bases of the junction left unmatched. The CDR3 covers 13 residues. Germline V CDR1 and CDR2: SGHRS, YFSETQ. The CDR3 coding sequence is TGCGCCAGCAGCAGGGACAGTTTCGATGAGCAGTTCTTC. It encodes CASSRDSFDEQFF. The full variable domain, with the rest looked up from reference TRBV5-1 and TRBJ2-1, is KAGVTQTPRYLIKTRGQQVTLSCSPISGHRSVSWYQQTPGQGLQFLFEYFSETQRNKGNFPGRFSGRQFSNSRSEMNVSTLELGDSALYLCASSRDSFDEQFFGPGTRLTVL.